Listed below are T cell receptor beta chains from one sample, sequenced in a study of cytomegalovirus exposure and HLA in healthy donors. Measured with immunoSEQ multiplex PCR; TCRdb has only the in-frame clones, and not every one. The ten most abundant clones cover 6.2% of a sample with about 41,000 clones. The specimen was PBMCs. The receptors derive from a man younger than 45 in good health and CMV-seronegative. Each CDR3 is given with its conserved first and last residue. The D gene is left open where the match is weak.

D: NA; V: TRBV7-8; J: TRBJ2-1; DNA: TGTGCCAGCAGCGGCAGGGGCAATGAGCAGTTCTTC; CDR3: CASSGRGNEQFF
D: TRBD2; V: TRBV5-1; J: TRBJ2-7; DNA: TGCGCCAGCAGCTTGGAGGCTAGCGGGGGCTACGAGCAGTACTTC; CDR3: CASSLEASGGYEQYF
D: TRBD1; V: TRBV5-4; J: TRBJ2-7; DNA: TGTGCCAGCAGCCTAGGTTGGCAGGGGGCTTACGAGCAGTACTTC; CDR3: CASSLGWQGAYEQYF
D: TRBD2; V: TRBV7-9; J: TRBJ2-1; DNA: TGTGCCAGCGAGAAGCGGGAGGGCTACAATGAGCAGTTCTTC; CDR3: CASEKREGYNEQFF
D: TRBD1; V: TRBV5-4; J: TRBJ2-7; DNA: TGTGCCAGCAGCTTGGAGGGGACAGGGGCGGATTTGCAGTACTTC; CDR3: CASSLEGTGADLQYF
D: NA; V: TRBV6-1; J: TRBJ2-7; DNA: TGTGCCAGCAGTGACAGGGTTGGAGTCTACGAGCAGTACTTC; CDR3: CASSDRVGVYEQYF
D: TRBD1; V: TRBV5-6; J: TRBJ1-2; DNA: TGTGCCAGCAGCGACCGGGACAGGGGGAACTATGGCTACACCTTT; CDR3: CASSDRDRGNYGYTF
D: NA; V: TRBV6-4; J: TRBJ1-1; DNA: TGTGCCAGCAGTGAAGGAGGGGTGAACACTGAAGCTTTCTTT; CDR3: CASSEGGVNTEAFF
D: TRBD2; V: TRBV29-1; J: TRBJ2-7; DNA: TGCAGCGTTTCTTTCGCGGGAGGGTCCTACGAGCAGTACTTC; CDR3: CSVSFAGGSYEQYF
D: NA; V: TRBV6-5; J: TRBJ1-6; DNA: TGTGCCAGCAAACCGGGACCGGGAGGTTCACCCCTCCACTTT; CDR3: CASKPGPGGSPLHF
D: NA; V: TRBV11-2; J: TRBJ2-2; DNA: TGTGCCAGCAGCCCCACGGGCACCGGGGAGCTGTTTTTT; CDR3: CASSPTGTGELFF
D: NA; V: TRBV4-2; J: TRBJ1-5; DNA: TGTGCCAGCAGAGTCCAGGGTCTTAGCAATCAGCCCCAGCATTTT; CDR3: CASRVQGLSNQPQHF
D: NA; V: TRBV7-9; J: TRBJ2-1; DNA: TGTGCCAGCAGCCCCACAGGGTACCCCTACAATGAGCAGTTCTTC; CDR3: CASSPTGYPYNEQFF
D: TRBD2; V: TRBV5-5; J: TRBJ2-7; DNA: TGTGCCAGCAGCTTGACGAGCATTGAGCGGGAGGGCTCCTACGAGCAGTACTTC; CDR3: CASSLTSIEREGSYEQYF
D: NA; V: TRBV19; J: TRBJ1-1; DNA: TGTGCCAGTAGTATAAAAGGCGGTATGAACACTGAAGCTTTCTTT; CDR3: CASSIKGGMNTEAFF
D: NA; V: TRBV7-2; J: TRBJ1-2; DNA: TGTGCCAGCAGCTTAGCGTTGACAGACCTCGGGGGCTACACCTTC; CDR3: CASSLALTDLGGYTF
D: NA; V: TRBV6-5; J: TRBJ1-1; DNA: TGTGCCAGCGAGGGCATGAACACTGAAGCTTTCTTT; CDR3: CASEGMNTEAFF
D: TRBD2; V: TRBV7-9; J: TRBJ2-3; DNA: TGTGCCAGCAGCCCCGGGACTACCGACACAGATACGCAGTATTTT; CDR3: CASSPGTTDTDTQYF